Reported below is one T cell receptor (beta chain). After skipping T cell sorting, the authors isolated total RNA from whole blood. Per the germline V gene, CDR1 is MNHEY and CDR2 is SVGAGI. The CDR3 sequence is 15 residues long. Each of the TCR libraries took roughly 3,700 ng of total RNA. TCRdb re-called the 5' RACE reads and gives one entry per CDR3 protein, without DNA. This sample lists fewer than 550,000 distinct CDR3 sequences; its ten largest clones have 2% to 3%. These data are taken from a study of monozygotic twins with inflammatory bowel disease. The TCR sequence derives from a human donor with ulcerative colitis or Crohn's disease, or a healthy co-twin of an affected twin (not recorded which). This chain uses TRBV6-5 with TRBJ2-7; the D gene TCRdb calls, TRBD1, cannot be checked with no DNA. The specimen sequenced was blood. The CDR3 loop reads CASSYGGANSYEQYF.